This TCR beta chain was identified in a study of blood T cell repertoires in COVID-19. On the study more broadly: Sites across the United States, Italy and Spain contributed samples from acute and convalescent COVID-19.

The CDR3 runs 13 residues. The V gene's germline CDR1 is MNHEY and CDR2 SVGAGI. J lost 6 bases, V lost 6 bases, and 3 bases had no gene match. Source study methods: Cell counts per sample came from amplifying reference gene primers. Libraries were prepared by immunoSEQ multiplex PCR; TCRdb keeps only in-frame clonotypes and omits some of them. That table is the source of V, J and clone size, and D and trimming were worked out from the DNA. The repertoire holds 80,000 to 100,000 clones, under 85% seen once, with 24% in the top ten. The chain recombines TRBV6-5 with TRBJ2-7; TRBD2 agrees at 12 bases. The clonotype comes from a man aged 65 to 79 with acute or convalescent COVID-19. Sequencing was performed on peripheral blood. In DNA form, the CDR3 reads TGTGCCAGCAGACTAGCGGGAGGTAGCGAGCAGTACTTC. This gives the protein CASRLAGGSEQYF.